The entry that follows covers one TCR beta chain sequence. This sample is drawn from a study of patients and donors after allogeneic stem cell transplantation. TCRdb used MiXCR to reprocess the RT-PCR reads, holding one entry per CDR3 protein. The profile shows about 160,000 distinct CDR3 sequences, over 30% of them singletons. V gave up 6 bases and J gave up 6 bases, with 18 bases separating them. The germline V gene has CDR1 DFQATT and CDR2 SNEGSKA (reference sequence). The CDR3 is 14 residues long. The receptor comes from a human donor who was either an allogeneic HSCT recipient or a stem cell or donor lymphocyte infusion donor (not recorded which). It is not recorded whose cells these are; they may come from a transplant donor. The chain is built from TRBV20-1 and TRBJ2-1, with D unclear. The sample consisted of blood, either unsorted or a sorted T cell fraction (not recorded which). The CDR3 region has the DNA TGCAGTGCCCAACCCGCTAGTTCGGCCAATGAGCAGTTCTTC. Its protein product is CSAQPASSANEQFF.